This T cell receptor (beta chain) was recorded in a study of blood T cells in healthy people across ages. Study outcomes and limitations: Percentage of naive T cells showed a strong correlation with TCR beta diversity. In long-lived donors, naive CD4+ cell counts and diversity exceeded those of aged donors.

The table lists this clonotype with a few counts. Its antigen is unknown. The second PCR ran about 6 to 12 cycles with a sample-barcoded 5' primer and J-beta primers. Each cDNA molecule was tagged by a template-switch adaptor with 12 random nucleotides. TCRdb re-called the 5' RACE reads with MiXCR, one entry per CDR3 protein. The sample has around 800,000 distinct CDR3 sequences, about a quarter seen once; the top ten hold roughly 3.1%. The CDR3 is 14 residues long. The germline V gene has CDR1 SGHRS and CDR2 YFSETQ. Trimming removed 5 bases at V and 1 base at J, with 13 bases between. This sample was also put to use in a study of T cells of mothers and their children.

The receptor was isolated from a boy younger than 18 in good health. Sequencing was done on a sample of blood. The genes are TRBV5-1 and TRBJ2-7; either TRBD1 or TRBD2 may supply D (5 bases each). This CDR3 is CASRIGDGSYEQYF. The CDR3 DNA follows: TGCGCCAGCAGGATTGGGGACGGTTCCTACGAGCAGTACTTC.